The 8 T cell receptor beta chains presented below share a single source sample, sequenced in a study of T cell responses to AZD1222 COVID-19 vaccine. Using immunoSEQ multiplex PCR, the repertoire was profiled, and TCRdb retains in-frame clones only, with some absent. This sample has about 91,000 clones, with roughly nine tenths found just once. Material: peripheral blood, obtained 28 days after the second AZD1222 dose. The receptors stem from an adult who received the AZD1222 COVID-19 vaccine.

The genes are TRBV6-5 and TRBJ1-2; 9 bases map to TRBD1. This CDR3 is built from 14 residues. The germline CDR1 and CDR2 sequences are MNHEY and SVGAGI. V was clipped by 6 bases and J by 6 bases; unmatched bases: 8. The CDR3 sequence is CASRRDRGKNGYTF. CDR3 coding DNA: TGTGCCAGCAGGCGTGACAGGGGGAAGAATGGCTACACCTTC.

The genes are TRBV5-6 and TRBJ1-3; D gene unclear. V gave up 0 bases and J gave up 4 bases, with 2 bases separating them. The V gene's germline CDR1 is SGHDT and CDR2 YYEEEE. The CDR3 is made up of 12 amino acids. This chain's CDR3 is CASSLGGNTIYF. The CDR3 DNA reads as TGTGCCAGCAGCTTGGGAGGAAACACCATATATTTT.

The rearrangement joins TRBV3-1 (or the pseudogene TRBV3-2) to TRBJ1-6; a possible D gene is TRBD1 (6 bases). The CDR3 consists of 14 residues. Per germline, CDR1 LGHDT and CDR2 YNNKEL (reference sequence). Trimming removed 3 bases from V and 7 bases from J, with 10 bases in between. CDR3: CASSHPGQNSPLHF. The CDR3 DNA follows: TGTGCCAGCAGCCACCCGGGACAAAATTCACCCCTCCACTTT.

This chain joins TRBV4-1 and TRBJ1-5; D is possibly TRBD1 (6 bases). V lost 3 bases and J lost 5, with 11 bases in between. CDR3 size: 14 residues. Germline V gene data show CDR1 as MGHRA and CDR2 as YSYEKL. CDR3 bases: TGCGCCAGCAGCCACGGGACACCGTATCAGCCCCAGCATTTT. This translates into CASSHGTPYQPQHF.

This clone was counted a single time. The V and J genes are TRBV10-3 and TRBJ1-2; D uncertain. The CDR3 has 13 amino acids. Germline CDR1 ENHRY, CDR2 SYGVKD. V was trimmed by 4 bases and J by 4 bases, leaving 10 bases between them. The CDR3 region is CAISAEQPYGYTF. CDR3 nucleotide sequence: TGTGCCATCAGTGCTGAACAGCCCTATGGCTACACCTTC.

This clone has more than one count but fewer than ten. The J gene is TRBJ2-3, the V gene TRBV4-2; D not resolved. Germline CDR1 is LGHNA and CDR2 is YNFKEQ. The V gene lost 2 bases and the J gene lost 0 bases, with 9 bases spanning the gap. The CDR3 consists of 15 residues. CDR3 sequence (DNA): TGTGCCAGCAGCCAACGTGGGCCTAGCACAGATACGCAGTATTTT. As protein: CASSQRGPSTDTQYF.

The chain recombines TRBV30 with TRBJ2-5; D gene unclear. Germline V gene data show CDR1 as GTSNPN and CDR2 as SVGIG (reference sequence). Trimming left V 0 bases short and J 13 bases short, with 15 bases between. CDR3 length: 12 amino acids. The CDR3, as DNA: TGTGCCTGGAGTGTACGTGCAGACCTGCGGTACTTC. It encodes CAWSVRADLRYF.

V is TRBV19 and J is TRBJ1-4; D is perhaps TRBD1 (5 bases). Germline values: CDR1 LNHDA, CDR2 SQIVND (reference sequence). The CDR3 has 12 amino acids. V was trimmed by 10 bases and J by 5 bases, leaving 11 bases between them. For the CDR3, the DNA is TGTGCCACCGCACGGGACAATGAAAAACTGTTTTTT. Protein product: CATARDNEKLFF.